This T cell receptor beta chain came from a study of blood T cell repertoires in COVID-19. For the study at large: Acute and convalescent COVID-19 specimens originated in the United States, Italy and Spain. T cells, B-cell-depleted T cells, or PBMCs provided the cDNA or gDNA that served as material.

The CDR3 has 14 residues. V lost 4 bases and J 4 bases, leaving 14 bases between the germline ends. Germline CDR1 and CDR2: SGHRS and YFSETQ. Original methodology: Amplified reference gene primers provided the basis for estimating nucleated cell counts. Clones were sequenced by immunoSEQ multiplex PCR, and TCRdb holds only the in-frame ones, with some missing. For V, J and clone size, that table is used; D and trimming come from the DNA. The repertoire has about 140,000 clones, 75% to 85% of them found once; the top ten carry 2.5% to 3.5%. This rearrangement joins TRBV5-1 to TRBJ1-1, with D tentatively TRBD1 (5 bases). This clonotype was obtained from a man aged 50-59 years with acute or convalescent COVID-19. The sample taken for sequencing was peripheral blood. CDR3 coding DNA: TGCGCCAGCAGCATTGGGACTTTTTTCACTGAAGCTTTCTTT. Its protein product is CASSIGTFFTEAFF.